Shown below are 26 T cell receptor beta chains from a single sample sequenced in a study of shared T cell receptors in the human thymus. Clones were read by immunoSEQ multiplex PCR, and TCRdb kept only the in-frame ones, dropping some. Seen here are about 660,000 clones, approximately 90% observed once, and the top ten hold 0.01%. The sample also formed part of further work on human thymus T cells.

Sequenced input: thymocytes. The receptors were sampled from a boy under two years old with a congenital heart defect.

This chain links TRBV5-4 with TRBJ1-4; possible D gene TRBD1, 6 bases. This CDR3 comprises 13 residues. The ends were cut back, 8 bases at V and 6 bases at J, with 14 bases in the middle. Germline lookup yields CDR1 SGHNT and CDR2 YYREEE (reference sequence). The CDR3 loop is CARGRRTDEKLFF. CDR3 DNA sequence: TGTGCCAGAGGTCGCCGGACAGATGAAAAACTGTTTTTT.

J is TRBJ1-5 and V is TRBV29-1; D unclear. Germline-derived CDR1 and CDR2 are SQVTM and ANQGSEA. Trimming removed 7 bases from V and 1 base from J, with 14 bases in between. The CDR3 length is 14 residues. The CDR3 protein is CSGRETGSNQPQHF. For the CDR3, the DNA is TGCAGCGGCAGAGAGACGGGGAGCAATCAGCCCCAGCATTTT.

The gene calls are TRBV6-6 and TRBJ1-4; D is unresolved. Deletions cut 6 bases from V and 2 bases from J, with 16 bases between. This CDR3 comprises 16 residues. Germline V lookup: CDR1 MNHNY, CDR2 SVGAGI (reference sequence). The CDR3 sequence is CASSSPNSETNEKLFF. The CDR3 nucleotides read TGTGCCAGCAGCTCTCCTAACTCCGAGACTAATGAAAAACTGTTTTTT.

The chain employs TRBV5-8 and TRBJ1-2; 11 bases line up with TRBD1. V was clipped by 10 bases and J by 2 bases; unmatched bases: 13. The CDR3 is 16 amino acids. Germline-derived CDR1 and CDR2 are SGHTS and YDEGEE. This CDR3 is CAGRGRRTGGNYGYTF. CDR3 DNA sequence: TGTGCCGGCCGCGGACGAAGGACAGGGGGCAACTATGGCTACACCTTC.

This clone was seen only a few times. V and J are TRBV15 and TRBJ2-3; 14 bases match TRBD2. Germline loops: CDR1 LNHNV, CDR2 YYDKDF (reference sequence). V shed 5 bases and J 0 bases; nucleotides not matched to a gene: 10. The CDR3 consists of 19 residues. The CDR3 loop reads CATSPGLAGVTRSTDTQYF. The DNA of the CDR3 is TGTGCCACCAGCCCGGGACTAGCGGGAGTCACGAGGAGCACAGATACGCAGTATTTT.

This clone was recorded only once. The rearrangement links TRBV5-1 to TRBJ2-7, with TRBD1 matching over 7 bases. The J segment lost 1 base and the V segment lost 1 base, leaving 14 bases of the junction unmatched. The CDR3 extends over 18 amino acids. The germline CDR1 and CDR2 sequences are SGHRS and YFSETQ. CDR3 loop: CASSLIGQAGPISYEQYF. The DNA of the CDR3 is TGCGCCAGCAGCTTGATAGGACAGGCAGGGCCAATTTCCTACGAGCAGTACTTC. Combining the CDR3 with reference TRBV5-1 and TRBJ2-7 gives the whole variable domain KAGVTQTPRYLIKTRGQQVTLSCSPISGHRSVSWYQQTPGQGLQFLFEYFSETQRNKGNFPGRFSGRQFSNSRSEMNVSTLELGDSALYLCASSLIGQAGPISYEQYFGPGTRLTVT.

The CDR3 coding sequence is TGTGCCAGCAGTGACCTAGCGGGAGTGTTAAATGAGCAGTTCTTC. Its translation is CASSDLAGVLNEQFF. The chain links TRBV25-1 to TRBJ2-1; 10 positions agree with TRBD2. The V segment lost 3 bases and the J segment 7 bases; nucleotides outside the gene matches: 6. CDR1 and CDR2 from the germline V gene are MGHDK and SYGVNS. The CDR3 runs 15 residues.

The V and J genes are TRBV4-3 and TRBJ2-3; D might be TRBD1 (5 bases). The CDR3 has 18 residues. V lost 1 base, J lost 3 bases, and 20 bases lay in between. CDR1 is LGHNA and CDR2 is YSLEER in the germline V gene. The CDR3 DNA follows: TGCGCCAGCAGCCAAGCGGTGGCAGGGTGGAAGGAGACAGATACGCAGTATTTT. Translated: CASSQAVAGWKETDTQYF.

V is TRBV30 and J is TRBJ2-1; TRBD2 agrees at 7 bases. Per germline, CDR1 GTSNPN and CDR2 SVGIG (reference sequence). The V gene end was trimmed by 6 bases and the J gene end by 7 bases; junction bases not matched to a gene: 9. This CDR3 is built from 13 residues. The CDR3 sequence: CACCGGSNNEQFF. CDR3 DNA: TGTGCCTGCTGCGGCGGGAGTAATAATGAGCAGTTCTTC.

The CDR3 region has the DNA TGCGCCAGCAGCCAAGAAAAGGTCGGACTAGCCGGCCCCTGGTTCCAAGAGACCCAGTACTTC. Protein sequence: CASSQEKVGLAGPWFQETQYF. The V gene is TRBV4-3, the J gene TRBJ2-5, with TRBD2 matching over 8 bases. From germline, CDR1 is LGHNA and CDR2 YSLEER. The J segment lost 1 base and the V segment lost 0 bases, leaving 19 bases of the junction unmatched. There are 21 residues in the CDR3.

J is TRBJ1-1 and V is TRBV2; 7 bases are shared with TRBD1. V shed 4 bases, J shed 3 bases, and the junction held 11 bases outside the gene matches. The CDR3 is made up of 16 amino acids. In germline, CDR1 is SNHLY, CDR2 FYNNEI. The CDR3 protein is CASSVHLTGDHTEAFF. As DNA, the CDR3 is TGTGCCAGCAGTGTCCATCTTACAGGGGATCACACTGAAGCTTTCTTT.

This clone is a singleton in its sample. CDR3: CASSLREGGQEALLNEKLFF. CDR3 sequence (DNA): TGTGCCAGCAGTTTAAGAGAGGGGGGACAGGAGGCCCTACTTAATGAAAAACTGTTTTTT. V usage is TRBV28 and J usage is TRBJ1-4; 8 nucleotides align to TRBD1. Trimming took 2 bases from V and 4 from J; bases not matched to a gene: 18. Germline assignment: CDR1 MDHEN and CDR2 SYDVKM. The CDR3 loop spans 20 amino acids.

The chain is built from TRBV18 and TRBJ2-1; weak D call: TRBD2 (6 bases). Trimming took off 4 bases at V and 7 bases at J, with 11 bases between the two ends. The germline V gene encodes CDR1 KGHSH and CDR2 LQKENI. The CDR3 covers 13 residues. The CDR3 loop reads CASSLFGGNEQFF. In DNA form, the CDR3 reads TGTGCCAGCTCACTCTTTGGAGGGAATGAGCAGTTCTTC.

The chain recombines TRBV4-2 with TRBJ1-5; unclear D gene. Trimming pared 1 base from V and 0 bases from J, leaving 16 bases between. The CDR3 is 18 amino acids. Per germline, CDR1 LGHNA and CDR2 YNFKEQ. DNA for the CDR3: TGTGCCAGCAGCCAAGGCGGGTCGCATTTTAATAGCAATCAGCCCCAGCATTTT. It is translated as CASSQGGSHFNSNQPQHF.

Only a few counts were recorded for this clone. The chain has TRBV30 and TRBJ2-5, with 10 bases that match TRBD2. The V gene's germline CDR1 is GTSNPN and CDR2 SVGIG (reference sequence). This CDR3 is 15 amino acids long. V trimming: 1 base; J trimming: 2 bases; junction bases outside the gene matches: 4. CDR3 DNA: TGTGCCTGGAGTGAGAAGCGGGAGGGACAAGAGACCCAGTACTTC. It translates to CAWSEKREGQETQYF.

This clone appeared once. The chain recombines TRBV11-2 with TRBJ2-3, with D possibly matching TRBD2 (5 bases). This CDR3 is 15 amino acids long. The germline gives CDR1 SGHAT, CDR2 FQNNGV. The V gene lost 1 base and the J gene lost 5 bases, with 13 bases spanning the gap. CDR3 in amino acids: CASSLVALEGDTQYF. DNA for the CDR3: TGTGCCAGCAGCTTAGTAGCGCTAGAAGGAGATACGCAGTATTTT.

In regard to this clone: The junction departs from germline at one end; a sequencing error may be responsible. This rearrangement joins TRBV5-5 to TRBJ1-5, with a weak D call TRBD1 (6 bases). The CDR3 covers 16 residues. Germline lookup yields CDR1 SGHKS and CDR2 YYEKEE (reference sequence). The CDR3 sequence: CASSPAGVGKNQPRHF. As DNA, the CDR3 is TGTGCCAGCAGCCCCGCAGGGGTTGGGAAGAATCAGCCCCGGCATTTT.

This clone appeared once. The chain combines TRBV5-1 with TRBJ2-5; 8 bases align to TRBD2. With 0 bases clipped from V and 4 bases from J, the junction kept 11 bases outside the gene matches. Germline lookup yields CDR1 SGHRS and CDR2 YFSETQ. The length of the CDR3 is 17 residues. The CDR3 nucleotides are TGCGCCAGCAGCTTGGGAGGTGGCCGGGAGGGGGGAGAGACCCAGTACTTC. Its translation: CASSLGGGREGGETQYF.

The CDR3 here is CASSYPPPDEQYF. DNA for the CDR3: TGTGCCAGCAGTTACCCCCCCCCAGATGAGCAGTACTTC. This chain uses TRBV6-6 with TRBJ2-7; D gene unclear. CDR3 length: 13 residues. The V gene's germline CDR1 is MNHNY and CDR2 SVGAGI (reference sequence). The V gene lost 2 bases and the J gene lost 7 bases, with 12 bases spanning the gap.

The V gene is TRBV7-9, the J gene TRBJ2-5, with 12 bases identical to TRBD2. Germline-derived CDR1 and CDR2 are SEHNR and FQNEAQ (reference sequence). The CDR3 runs to 16 residues. The V segment lost 0 bases and the J segment 3 bases; nucleotides outside the gene matches: 2. CDR3 DNA sequence: TGTGCCAGCAGCTTAGCTGCTAGCGGGAGGGAAGAGACCCAGTACTTC. This codes for CASSLAASGREETQYF.

V gene TRBV14 combines with J gene TRBJ1-2, with 7 bases that match TRBD1. Germline V gene data show CDR1 as SGHDN and CDR2 as FVKESK. With V trimmed by 5 bases and J by 4 bases, 16 bases remained unmatched. The CDR3 is 17 amino acids. DNA of the CDR3: TGTGCCAGCAGCGCCAAAGGGCGTGAGGGGGCGGTCTATGGCTACACCTTC. Protein: CASSAKGREGAVYGYTF. Supplemented by reference TRBV14 and TRBJ1-2, the full variable domain reads EAGVTQFPSHSVIEKGQTVTLRCDPISGHDNLYWYRRVMGKEIKFLLHFVKESKQDESGMPNNRFLAERTGGTYSTLKVQPAELEDSGVYFCASSAKGREGAVYGYTFGSGTRLTVV.

This chain links TRBV28 with TRBJ2-6, with D perhaps matching TRBD1 (6 bases). Germline V CDR1 and CDR2: MDHEN, SYDVKM. This CDR3 is 17 amino acids long. Trimming removed 5 bases from V and 2 bases from J, with 16 bases in between. This CDR3 reads CASSPNRASTGANVLTF. As DNA, the CDR3 is TGTGCCAGCAGTCCAAACAGGGCCTCGACTGGGGCCAACGTCCTGACTTTC. Supplemented by reference TRBV28 and TRBJ2-6, the full variable domain reads DVKVTQSSRYLVKRTGEKVFLECVQDMDHENMFWYRQDPGLGLRLIYFSYDVKMKEKGDIPEGYSVSREKKERFSLILESASTNQTSMYLCASSPNRASTGANVLTFGAGSRLTVL.

The V gene is TRBV11-3, the J gene TRBJ2-1; TRBD2 aligns across 9 bases. From germline, CDR1 is SGHNT and CDR2 YENEEA. J was trimmed by 6 bases and V by 2 bases; bases with no gene match: 20. The CDR3 is 20 amino acids. The CDR3, as DNA: TGTGCCAGCAGCTTATGGGCTAGCGGGACTATGAAGATGGGCTTCAATGAGCAGTTCTTC. Its protein product is CASSLWASGTMKMGFNEQFF.

This clone came up a few times. The chain combines TRBV4-3 with TRBJ2-2, with 9 positions matching TRBD1. CDR3 length equals 14 residues. Germline V lookup: CDR1 LGHNA, CDR2 YSLEER. The junction had 5 bases not matched to a gene; V was cut back by 0 bases and J by 12 bases. The CDR3 loop is CASSQDDGTGKLFF. In DNA, the CDR3 is TGCGCCAGCAGCCAAGACGATGGGACAGGGAAGCTGTTTTTT.

V is TRBV19 and J is TRBJ2-1; TRBD2 matches 8 bases. The CDR3 sequence is 16 residues long. Germline values: CDR1 LNHDA, CDR2 SQIVND (reference sequence). With V trimmed by 5 bases and J by 1 base, 7 bases remained unmatched. CDR3 in amino acids: CASSAQRGRSYNEQFF. DNA of the CDR3: TGTGCCAGTAGTGCCCAGCGCGGGAGGTCCTACAATGAGCAGTTCTTC. Combining the CDR3 with reference TRBV19 and TRBJ2-1 gives the whole variable domain DGGITQSPKYLFRKEGQNVTLSCEQNLNHDAMYWYRQDPGQGLRLIYYSQIVNDFQKGDIAEGYSVSREKKESFPLTVTSAQKNPTAFYLCASSAQRGRSYNEQFFGPGTRLTVL.

This chain links TRBV14 with TRBJ2-3; D remains ambiguous. The length of the CDR3 is 16 residues. V gave up 2 bases and J gave up 1 base, with 13 bases separating them. Germline V gene data show CDR1 as SGHDN and CDR2 as FVKESK. The CDR3 is CASSQLSPLGTDTQYF. CDR3 bases: TGTGCCAGCAGCCAACTAAGTCCGCTGGGCACAGATACGCAGTATTTT.